These T cell receptor beta chains were read from a single sample in a study of cytotoxic CD8 clonotypes in ibrutinib-treated CLL. Some clones are missing from TCRdb's copy, which holds only in-frame ones; the method was immunoSEQ multiplex PCR. This repertoire shows approximately 150,000 clones, roughly 80% found once; its top ten account for 4.6%. Sequenced material: PBMCs, taken after 24 months of ibrutinib treatment. The source of these receptors is a human donor with chronic lymphocytic leukemia. Each CDR3 is given with its conserved first and last residue. Each record gives: CDR3 DNA, CDR3 protein, V gene, D gene, clone size, J gene. D genes are given only for firm matches. Clone size is shown for a subset of rows, as once, few, many or a class of expanded clone.

DNA: TGTGCCAGCAGCCCCCCCGACCGGGACAGGGGAAGGTATGGCTACACCTTC
CDR3: CASSPPDRDRGRYGYTF
V: TRBV4-2
D: TRBD1
size: .
J: TRBJ1-2

DNA: TGCGCCAGCAGCCAAGCGGGACAGGGCCGCGAGCAGTTCTTC
CDR3: CASSQAGQGREQFF
V: TRBV4-3
D: TRBD1
size: .
J: TRBJ2-1

DNA: TGTGCCAGCTCACCACCGTCGTCCTCTGGAAACACCATATATTTT
CDR3: CASSPPSSSGNTIYF
V: TRBV18
D: .
size: .
J: TRBJ1-3

DNA: TGCAGTGCTAGAGATATTGCTTTCTTT
CDR3: CSARDIAFF
V: TRBV20-1
D: .
size: .
J: TRBJ1-1

DNA: TGTGCCAGTAGTAGGGGAGACAGGGATGGCTACACCTTC
CDR3: CASSRGDRDGYTF
V: TRBV19
D: TRBD1
size: .
J: TRBJ1-2

DNA: TGCGCCAGCAGTGACGACAATGAGCAGTTCTTC
CDR3: CASSDDNEQFF
V: TRBV10-2
D: .
size: once
J: TRBJ2-1

DNA: TGTGCCTGGAGTGTCGGGACAGGGGTCTACGAGCAGTACTTC
CDR3: CAWSVGTGVYEQYF
V: TRBV30
D: TRBD1
size: .
J: TRBJ2-7

DNA: TGTGCCAGCAGCCTGAGGGGCCTCCGTGGCTACGAGCAGTACTTC
CDR3: CASSLRGLRGYEQYF
V: TRBV5-6
D: .
size: .
J: TRBJ2-7

DNA: TGTGCCAGTAGTCACACAGGGGGACGGGACACTGAAGCTTTCTTT
CDR3: CASSHTGGRDTEAFF
V: TRBV19
D: TRBD1
size: .
J: TRBJ1-1

DNA: TGTGCCAGCAGCAGAGACACCAGAGATACGCAGTATTTT
CDR3: CASSRDTRDTQYF
V: TRBV11-3
D: .
size: few
J: TRBJ2-3

DNA: TGTGCCAGCAGCTTGGCGTGGGGGCGGGACAGTAATTCACCCCTCCACTTT
CDR3: CASSLAWGRDSNSPLHF
V: TRBV5-4
D: TRBD1
size: .
J: TRBJ1-6

DNA: TGTGCCAGCAGTTTAGCAGGGGGCAATCAGCCCCAGCATTTT
CDR3: CASSLAGGNQPQHF
V: TRBV28
D: .
size: medium-sized
J: TRBJ1-5

DNA: TGTGCCAGCAGCTCCCTAGCGGGGGGACTGGGGGAGCAGTACTTC
CDR3: CASSSLAGGLGEQYF
V: TRBV5-8
D: TRBD2
size: .
J: TRBJ2-7

DNA: TGTGCCTGGATAAGGGTGGGCACAGATACGCAGTATTTT
CDR3: CAWIRVGTDTQYF
V: TRBV30
D: .
size: few
J: TRBJ2-3

DNA: TGTGCCAGTAGCCCTGACAGGGCAAGCAATCAGCCCCAGCATTTT
CDR3: CASSPDRASNQPQHF
V: TRBV19
D: TRBD1
size: .
J: TRBJ1-5

DNA: TGCGCCAGCAGCTTGAGGGACAGGGGAGGCTACACCTTC
CDR3: CASSLRDRGGYTF
V: TRBV5-1
D: TRBD1
size: .
J: TRBJ1-2

DNA: TGTGCCTGGAGTGTAGGGACAGGGGTGTTTAACACTGAAGCTTTCTTT
CDR3: CAWSVGTGVFNTEAFF
V: TRBV30
D: TRBD1
size: few
J: TRBJ1-1

DNA: TGTGCCAGCAGTCCTCGCGGTGCGGGAGTAGGTTCCTACGAGCAGTACTTC
CDR3: CASSPRGAGVGSYEQYF
V: TRBV28
D: TRBD2
size: .
J: TRBJ2-7

DNA: TGTGCCAGCAGTGACCCGGGGTTCTTGAATCAGCCCCAGCATTTT
CDR3: CASSDPGFLNQPQHF
V: TRBV6-4
D: .
size: .
J: TRBJ1-5

DNA: TGTGCCAGCAACTCCGCGGGAGTTTCCTACAATGAGCAGTTCTTC
CDR3: CASNSAGVSYNEQFF
V: TRBV7-2
D: TRBD2
size: .
J: TRBJ2-1

DNA: TGCGCCAGCAGCCCAGGACTAGCGGGAGGCCGGGAGGAGACCCAGTACTTC
CDR3: CASSPGLAGGREETQYF
V: TRBV4-1
D: TRBD2
size: .
J: TRBJ2-5

DNA: TGTGCCAGCTCACCACCAAAAGGGACCGGGGAGCTGTTTTTT
CDR3: CASSPPKGTGELFF
V: TRBV18
D: .
size: .
J: TRBJ2-2

DNA: TGTGCCAGCAGTTACCGGGCGGGGCCTCAGCCCCAGCATTTT
CDR3: CASSYRAGPQPQHF
V: TRBV6-5
D: .
size: .
J: TRBJ1-5

DNA: TGTGCCAGCAGCGCGGGGGACAGTGTTATCTATGGCTACACCTTC
CDR3: CASSAGDSVIYGYTF
V: TRBV9
D: TRBD1
size: .
J: TRBJ1-2

DNA: TGTGCCAGCAGCCCGCGTTCAGAAAACTATGGCTACACCTTC
CDR3: CASSPRSENYGYTF
V: TRBV5-6
D: .
size: once
J: TRBJ1-2

DNA: TGCGCCAGCGGTCCTTCGGGGGGGCGCGACTATGGCTACACCTTC
CDR3: CASGPSGGRDYGYTF
V: TRBV5-1
D: .
size: .
J: TRBJ1-2

DNA: TGTGCCAGCAGCGGCGTCGGGGATACGCAGTATTTT
CDR3: CASSGVGDTQYF
V: TRBV7-9
D: .
size: .
J: TRBJ2-3

DNA: TGCGCCAGCAGTCAATTGGGACAGGGGCTAGGGAGCAATCAGCCCCAGCATTTT
CDR3: CASSQLGQGLGSNQPQHF
V: TRBV23-1
D: TRBD1
size: .
J: TRBJ1-5

DNA: TGCGCCAGCAGGCCTAGCTCCGACGGGATCTATGGCTACACCTTC
CDR3: CASRPSSDGIYGYTF
V: TRBV5-1
D: .
size: few
J: TRBJ1-2

DNA: TGTGCCTGGAGCTGGCGTACAAGCACAGATACGCAGTATTTT
CDR3: CAWSWRTSTDTQYF
V: TRBV30
D: .
size: .
J: TRBJ2-3

DNA: TGTGCCAGCAGCTTACTAGGGATTAGCTCCTACGAGCAGTACTTC
CDR3: CASSLLGISSYEQYF
V: TRBV7-3
D: .
size: .
J: TRBJ2-7

DNA: TGTGCCAGTAGCGCCCTGGACAGGAACTATCAGCCCCAGCATTTT
CDR3: CASSALDRNYQPQHF
V: TRBV19
D: TRBD1
size: .
J: TRBJ1-5

DNA: TGTGCCAGCTACCGGCAGGGCTCAAGTGAGTACGAGCAGTACTTC
CDR3: CASYRQGSSEYEQYF
V: TRBV7-9
D: .
size: .
J: TRBJ2-7

DNA: TGTGCCAGCAGCTCTAGGGACCCTCGCGGCCGAGCCGGGGGAAACACCATATATTTT
CDR3: CASSSRDPRGRAGGNTIYF
V: TRBV7-2
D: .
size: .
J: TRBJ1-3

DNA: TGCGCCAGCAGCCAGAACCTAGCCTACGAGCAGTACTTC
CDR3: CASSQNLAYEQYF
V: TRBV4-3
D: .
size: .
J: TRBJ2-7

DNA: TGTGCCAGCAGTTCCCGACTAGCGCCGGATGAGCAGTTCTTC
CDR3: CASSSRLAPDEQFF
V: TRBV6-5
D: TRBD2
size: once
J: TRBJ2-1

DNA: TGTGCCAGCAGCTGGACGCTCAATGAGCAGTTCTTC
CDR3: CASSWTLNEQFF
V: TRBV7-9
D: .
size: .
J: TRBJ2-1

DNA: TGTGCCAGCTCGCGGATTAAGCAGGGGGCCGACACTGAAGCTTTCTTT
CDR3: CASSRIKQGADTEAFF
V: TRBV18
D: TRBD1
size: .
J: TRBJ1-1

DNA: TGTGCCAGCAGCCGAAGCGGGGGGGCCGAAGATACGCAGTATTTT
CDR3: CASSRSGGAEDTQYF
V: TRBV7-6
D: TRBD2
size: .
J: TRBJ2-3

DNA: TGTGCCAGCAGCTTAAGTTCAGATACGCAGTATTTT
CDR3: CASSLSSDTQYF
V: TRBV7-6
D: .
size: .
J: TRBJ2-3

DNA: TGTGCCAGCAGCGTAGAATGGGCACCTGGAAACACCATATATTTT
CDR3: CASSVEWAPGNTIYF
V: TRBV9
D: .
size: once
J: TRBJ1-3

DNA: TGTGCCAGCAGCTCCACCGGGGGGGGGCTGGAGACCCAGTACTTC
CDR3: CASSSTGGGLETQYF
V: TRBV5-4
D: TRBD2
size: .
J: TRBJ2-5

DNA: TGTGCCAGTAGTATAGGTGGAAACACCATATATTTT
CDR3: CASSIGGNTIYF
V: TRBV19
D: .
size: .
J: TRBJ1-3

DNA: TGTGCCAGCAGCTACACAACGACTGACACCGGGGAGCTGTTTTTT
CDR3: CASSYTTTDTGELFF
V: TRBV7-9
D: .
size: few
J: TRBJ2-2

DNA: TGTGCCAGCAGCTCTAACAGGGCCCGGGTGGATACGCAGTATTTT
CDR3: CASSSNRARVDTQYF
V: TRBV11-2
D: .
size: .
J: TRBJ2-3

DNA: TGTGCCAGCAGTGAAGCACAGTATAGCAATCAGCCCCAGCATTTT
CDR3: CASSEAQYSNQPQHF
V: TRBV2
D: .
size: .
J: TRBJ1-5

DNA: TGCGCCAGCAGCCAAGATCGGGCCTACGAGCAGTACTTC
CDR3: CASSQDRAYEQYF
V: TRBV4-3
D: .
size: .
J: TRBJ2-7

DNA: TGCAGCGTATCGGGACAGGGACCGCCCGGTACGCAGTATTTT
CDR3: CSVSGQGPPGTQYF
V: TRBV29-1
D: TRBD1
size: .
J: TRBJ2-3

DNA: TGCAGCGTTGACGGACCGGGTGCCGGGGAGCTGTTTTTT
CDR3: CSVDGPGAGELFF
V: TRBV29-1
D: .
size: .
J: TRBJ2-2

DNA: TGTGCCAGCAGCTTGGCCTGGAGGGGGGCTTACAATGAGCAGTTCTTC
CDR3: CASSLAWRGAYNEQFF
V: TRBV5-6
D: .
size: .
J: TRBJ2-1

DNA: TGTGCCACACTTGACAGGGGTAGCACAGATACGCAGTATTTT
CDR3: CATLDRGSTDTQYF
V: TRBV19
D: TRBD1
size: .
J: TRBJ2-3

DNA: TGTGCCTGGGGGGGACAACCTAATTCACCCCTCCACTTT
CDR3: CAWGGQPNSPLHF
V: TRBV30
D: .
size: .
J: TRBJ1-6

DNA: TGTGCCAGCAGCTTAGTAGGAGACACCATATATTTT
CDR3: CASSLVGDTIYF
V: TRBV7-9
D: .
size: .
J: TRBJ1-3